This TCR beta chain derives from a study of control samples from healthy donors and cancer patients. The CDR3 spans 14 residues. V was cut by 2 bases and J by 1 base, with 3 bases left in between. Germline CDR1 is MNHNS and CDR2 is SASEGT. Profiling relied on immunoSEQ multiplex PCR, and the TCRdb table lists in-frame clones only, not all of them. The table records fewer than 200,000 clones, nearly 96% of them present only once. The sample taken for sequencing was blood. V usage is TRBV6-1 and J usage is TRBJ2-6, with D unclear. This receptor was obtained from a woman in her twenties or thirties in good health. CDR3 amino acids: CASSELSGANVLTF. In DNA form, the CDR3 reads TGTGCCAGCAGTGAACTTTCTGGGGCCAACGTCCTGACTTTC.